Here is one TCR beta chain with its context. This record comes from a study of cytomegalovirus exposure and HLA in healthy donors. J lost 0 bases, V lost 4 bases, and 6 bases had no gene match. Germline V CDR1 and CDR2: KGHSH, LQKENI. The CDR3 is 16 residues long. PCR employed 60 Vbeta and 13 Jbeta primers. Assay used: immunoSEQ multiplex PCR; TCRdb lists only in-frame clones, some missing. This table has about 97,000 clones, roughly three fifths appearing once. The TCR originated in a human donor in good health. The sample consisted of PBMCs. The genes are TRBV18 and TRBJ1-3, with 7 bases matching TRBD1. The CDR3 nucleotides read TGTGCCAGCTCACAGGACAGGCCCAACTCTGGAAACACCATATATTTT. Residues: CASSQDRPNSGNTIYF. Filled out from reference TRBV18 and TRBJ1-3, the complete variable domain reads NAGVMQNPRHLVRRRGQEARLRCSPMKGHSHVYWYRQLPEEGLKFMVYLQKENIIDESGMPKERFSAEFPKEGPSILRIQQVVRGDSAAYFCASSQDRPNSGNTIYFGEGSWLTVV.